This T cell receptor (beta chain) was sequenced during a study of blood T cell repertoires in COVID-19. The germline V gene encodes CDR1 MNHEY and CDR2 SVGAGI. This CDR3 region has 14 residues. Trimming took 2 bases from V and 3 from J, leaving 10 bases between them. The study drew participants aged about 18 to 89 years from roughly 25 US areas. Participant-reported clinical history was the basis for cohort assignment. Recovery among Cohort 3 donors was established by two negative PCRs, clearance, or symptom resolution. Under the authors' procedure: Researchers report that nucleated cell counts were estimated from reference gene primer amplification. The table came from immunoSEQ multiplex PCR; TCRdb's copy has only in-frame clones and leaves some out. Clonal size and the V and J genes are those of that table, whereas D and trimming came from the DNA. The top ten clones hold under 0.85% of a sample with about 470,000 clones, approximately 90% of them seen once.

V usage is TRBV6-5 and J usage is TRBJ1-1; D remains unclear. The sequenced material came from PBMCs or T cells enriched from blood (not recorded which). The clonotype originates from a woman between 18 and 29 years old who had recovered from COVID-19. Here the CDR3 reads CASSYEGGDTEAFF. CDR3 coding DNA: TGTGCCAGCAGTTACGAGGGTGGGGACACTGAAGCTTTCTTT.